The 22 T cell receptor beta chains reported below all come from one sample, sequenced in a study of cytomegalovirus exposure and HLA in healthy donors. In the PCR, 60 Vbeta and 13 Jbeta primers were used. Profiling relied on immunoSEQ multiplex PCR, and the TCRdb table lists in-frame clones only, not all of them. The sample has some 140,000 clones; roughly 72% are singletons. What was sequenced was PBMCs. These receptors all come from a man younger than 40 in good health and CMV-seronegative.

The chain has TRBV5-6 and TRBJ1-1; TRBD1 agrees at 9 bases. CDR3 size: 18 residues. J lost 1 base, V lost 4 bases, and 14 bases had no gene match. Per the germline V gene, CDR1 is SGHDT and CDR2 is YYEEEE. The CDR3, as DNA: TGTGCCAGCAGCCCACTAGGGAAAGGGACAGGGCAGAACACTGAAGCTTTCTTT. This codes for CASSPLGKGTGQNTEAFF.

This chain connects TRBV19 to TRBJ1-5; unclear D gene. CDR3 size: 15 residues. The germline V gene has CDR1 LNHDA and CDR2 SQIVND (reference sequence). V was pared by 3 bases and J by 1 base, with 10 bases between. As DNA, the CDR3 is TGTGCCAGTAGTATTGGGCAGATGAGCAATCAGCCCCAGCATTTT. It specifies CASSIGQMSNQPQHF.

This clone was seen only a few times. The CDR3 sequence: CASSIMAENTGELFF. In nucleotides, the CDR3 is TGTGCCAGCAGTATTATGGCAGAGAACACCGGGGAGCTGTTTTTT. The chain recombines TRBV7-8 with TRBJ2-2; D unresolved. V gave up 6 bases and J gave up 1 base, with 12 bases separating them. Germline V gene lookup returns CDR1 SGHVS and CDR2 FQNEAQ. The CDR3 spans 15 residues.

The chain has TRBV14 and TRBJ1-1; D might be TRBD1 (5 bases). V was trimmed by 4 bases and J by 8 bases, leaving 8 bases between them. The CDR3 is 11 amino acids. Germline-derived CDR1 and CDR2 are SGHDN and FVKESK. CDR3 DNA: TGTGCCAGCAGCCCCGACAGAGAAGCTTTCTTT. It specifies CASSPDREAFF.

This clone counts as medium-sized. The rearrangement links TRBV28 to TRBJ2-5; TRBD1 agrees at 11 bases. The CDR3 is 15 residues long. V lost 4 bases to trimming and J lost 4 bases; unmatched junction nucleotides: 5. Germline V gives CDR1 MDHEN, CDR2 SYDVKM. The CDR3 sequence: CASSSGQGAVETQYF. The CDR3 DNA follows: TGTGCCAGCAGTTCCGGACAGGGGGCTGTAGAGACCCAGTACTTC.

CDR3 amino acids: CASSPGTGWTEAFF. The CDR3 nucleotides read TGTGCCAGTAGTCCCGGGACAGGGTGGACTGAAGCTTTCTTT. The chain uses TRBV19 and TRBJ1-1; TRBD1 aligns across 9 bases. CDR3 length: 14 amino acids. Germline CDR1 reads LNHDA; CDR2 reads SQIVND (reference sequence). The trim removed 5 bases at V and 5 bases at J, leaving 6 bases unmatched.

J is TRBJ2-2 and V is TRBV5-1, with 7 bases matching TRBD1. The CDR3 has 17 residues. CDR1 SGHRS and CDR2 YFSETQ come from the germline V gene. Trimming took 0 bases from V and 1 from J; bases not matched to a gene: 6. The CDR3 bases are TGCGCCAGCAGCTTGGCCGCGGCAGGGGGGAACACCGGGGAGCTGTTTTTT. This sequence encodes CASSLAAAGGNTGELFF.

V gene TRBV10-3 combines with J gene TRBJ1-5; D is ambiguous. The CDR3 covers 15 residues. Germline assignment: CDR1 ENHRY and CDR2 SYGVKD. Trimming pared 5 bases from V and 7 bases from J, leaving 18 bases between. In DNA form, the CDR3 reads TGTGCCATCAGTCCCACGGGTGACCGTGAACAGCCCCAGCATTTT. Protein sequence: CAISPTGDREQPQHF.

This chain uses TRBV18 with TRBJ1-4; the match to TRBD1 covers 7 bases. The germline V gene encodes CDR1 KGHSH and CDR2 LQKENI. This CDR3 is built from 14 residues. Losses at the gene ends were 3 bases for V and 8 bases for J; bases not matched to a gene: 6. The CDR3 DNA reads as TGTGCCAGCTCACCGCGCAGGGGGGACGAAAAACTGTTTTTT. This translates into CASSPRRGDEKLFF.

The gene calls are TRBV6-4 and TRBJ2-2; a possible D gene is TRBD2 (6 bases). The CDR3 totals 14 residues. Germline V lookup: CDR1 MRHNA, CDR2 SNTAGT. V was cut by 8 bases and J by 5 bases, with 15 bases left in between. CDR3 nucleotide sequence: TGTGCCAGCCGTAGCGGAGGTGGGACCGGGGAGCTGTTTTTT. It yields the protein CASRSGGGTGELFF.

This clone was seen once. The J gene is TRBJ2-1, the V gene TRBV14, with a possible D match to TRBD1 (6 bases). CDR3 length equals 15 residues. CDR1 and CDR2 from the germline V gene are SGHDN and FVKESK. The germline V and J ends were trimmed by 1 base and 5 bases, with 12 bases remaining between them. For the CDR3, the DNA is TGTGCCAGCAGCCAAGCAGGGGCAGTGAACAATGAGCAGTTCTTC. This gives the protein CASSQAGAVNNEQFF.

The chain joins TRBV28 to TRBJ1-5; the match to TRBD1 covers 12 bases. The CDR3 has 14 residues. CDR1 and CDR2 (germline): MDHEN, SYDVKM. Losses at the gene ends were 4 bases for V and 7 bases for J; bases not matched to a gene: 2. The CDR3 sequence: CASSWGQGAQPQHF. CDR3 DNA sequence: TGTGCCAGCAGTTGGGGACAGGGGGCGCAGCCCCAGCATTTT. Using reference TRBV28 and TRBJ1-5 for the parts outside the CDR3, the full variable domain is DVKVTQSSRYLVKRTGEKVFLECVQDMDHENMFWYRQDPGLGLRLIYFSYDVKMKEKGDIPEGYSVSREKKERFSLILESASTNQTSMYLCASSWGQGAQPQHFGDGTRLSIL.

V is TRBV7-9 and J is TRBJ1-2; D may be TRBD1 (6 bases). CDR3 length: 12 residues. Between the trimmed V and J ends, which lost 5 bases and 8 bases, there was a span of 12 bases. Germline assignment: CDR1 SEHNR and CDR2 FQNEAQ (reference sequence). In nucleotides, the CDR3 is TGTGCCAGCAGCCCACAGGGCTTGGGCTACACCTTC. As protein: CASSPQGLGYTF.

CDR3 residues: CASSLQVVTEAFF. The DNA for the CDR3 is TGTGCCAGCAGCTTACAGGTGGTCACTGAAGCTTTCTTT. This sequence joins TRBV11-2 and TRBJ1-1, with D uncertain. Germline V CDR1 and CDR2: SGHAT, FQNNGV. With 2 bases removed from V and 4 bases from J, the gap between germline ends came to 8 bases. CDR3 size: 13 residues. The entire variable domain, with the rest obtained from reference TRBV11-2 and TRBJ1-1, is as follows: EAGVAQSPRYKIIEKRQSVAFWCNPISGHATLYWYQQILGQGPKLLIQFQNNGVVDDSQLPKDRFSAERLKGVDSTLKIQPAKLEDSAVYLCASSLQVVTEAFFGQGTRLTVV.

The CDR3 reads CSVEEGGQGAGYNEQFF. CDR3 bases: TGCAGCGTTGAAGAAGGGGGACAGGGGGCAGGCTACAATGAGCAGTTCTTC. This chain connects TRBV29-1 to TRBJ2-1; TRBD1 agrees at 12 bases. This CDR3 spans 17 amino acids. Germline CDR1 is SQVTM and CDR2 is ANQGSEA. V lost 0 bases and J lost 3; bases outside the gene matches: 6.

The chain carries TRBV11-2 and TRBJ2-3, with 13 bases fitting TRBD2. Germline V lookup: CDR1 SGHAT, CDR2 FQNNGV. CDR3 size: 17 residues. V shed 4 bases, J shed 2 bases, and the junction held 6 bases outside the gene matches. The CDR3 sequence: CASSSRLAGGPTDTQYF. The CDR3 DNA is TGTGCCAGCAGCTCGAGACTAGCGGGGGGACCCACAGATACGCAGTATTTT.

This clone was counted a single time. The J gene is TRBJ2-3, the V gene TRBV10-3; possible D gene TRBD2, 7 bases. The V end lost 6 bases, the J end lost 0 bases, and 16 bases lay between the germline ends. CDR3 size: 16 residues. The germline gives CDR1 ENHRY, CDR2 SYGVKD. The DNA for the CDR3 is TGTGCCATCAGGGATCGCGCGGGGGCGAGCACAGATACGCAGTATTTT. Its protein product is CAIRDRAGASTDTQYF.

The rearrangement uses TRBV5-4 and TRBJ2-7, with D perhaps matching TRBD2 (6 bases). With 0 bases removed from V and 1 base from J, the gap between germline ends came to 11 bases. The length of the CDR3 is 15 residues. Germline CDR1 SGHNT, CDR2 YYREEE (reference sequence). The CDR3 DNA follows: TGTGCCAGCAGCTTGGAGTTTGGGGGGTCCTACGAGCAGTACTTC. Protein: CASSLEFGGSYEQYF. The complete variable domain, with remaining parts taken from reference TRBV5-4 and TRBJ2-7, reads ETGVTQSPTHLIKTRGQQVTLRCSSQSGHNTVSWYQQALGQGPQFIFQYYREEENGRGNFPPRFSGLQFPNYSSELNVNALELDDSALYLCASSLEFGGSYEQYFGPGTRLTVT.

This chain's CDR3 is CASSQQTGAYGYTF. The CDR3 region has the DNA TGTGCCAGCAGTCAGCAGACAGGGGCCTATGGCTACACCTTC. The rearrangement links TRBV28 to TRBJ1-2; 8 bases fit TRBD1. The V and J ends lost 5 bases and 4 bases, in that order; junction bases with no gene match: 6. The CDR3 contains 14 residues. CDR1 is MDHEN and CDR2 is SYDVKM in the germline V gene.

The chain joins TRBV7-9 to TRBJ2-4; possibly TRBD1 for D (5 bases). V lost 1 base to trimming and J lost 4 bases, with 5 bases between them. The CDR3 spans 13 residues. Germline V lookup: CDR1 SEHNR, CDR2 FQNEAQ (reference sequence). The CDR3 protein is CASSLGQKNIQYF. The CDR3 DNA sequence: TGTGCCAGCAGCTTAGGACAGAAAAACATTCAGTACTTC.

This clone appeared a few times. Written as DNA, the CDR3 is TGTGCCAGCAGCCGAAACATAATTGGGACAGAGAATTCACCCCTCCACTTT. This sequence encodes CASSRNIIGTENSPLHF. This chain joins TRBV5-5 and TRBJ1-6; 7 nucleotides align to TRBD1. The CDR3 totals 17 residues. Germline V gene lookup returns CDR1 SGHKS and CDR2 YYEKEE (reference sequence). J gave up 7 bases and V 4 bases, and 14 bases lay outside the gene matches.

This chain links TRBV6-1 with TRBJ2-7; a possible D gene is TRBD1 (5 bases). The germline V gene encodes CDR1 MNHNS and CDR2 SASEGT. The CDR3 runs to 14 residues. V was clipped by 2 bases and J by 3 bases, with 11 bases between them. The CDR3 DNA reads TGTGCCAGCAGTGAACACACAGGCTACTACGAGCAGTACTTC. Its protein is CASSEHTGYYEQYF.